The clone carrying this T cell receptor beta chain was seen a few times. This specimen belongs to a study of control samples from healthy donors and cancer patients. With 2 bases removed from V and 0 bases from J, the gap between germline ends came to 7 bases. This CDR3 spans 14 amino acids. The germline CDR1 and CDR2 sequences are SGHTA and FQGNSA. Generated by immunoSEQ multiplex PCR, the TCRdb table keeps only in-frame clones and is missing some. The sample gives some 65,000 clones, roughly 80% of which show up once; 2.5% to 3% is in the top ten. The V gene is TRBV7-2, the J gene TRBJ1-2, with D hard to call. The specimen sequenced was PBMCs. The TCR was taken from a woman in her 50s with lung cancer. As DNA, the CDR3 is TGTGCCAGCAGCTTAAATGTCGCTAACTATGGCTACACCTTC. Translation gives CASSLNVANYGYTF. The variable domain in full, with the rest retrieved from reference TRBV7-2 and TRBJ1-2, is GAGVSQSPSNKVTEKGKDVELRCDPISGHTALYWYRQSLGQGLEFLIYFQGNSAPDKSGLPSDRFSAERTGGSVSTLTIQRTQQEDSAVYLCASSLNVANYGYTFGSGTRLTVV.